This is a list of T cell receptor beta chains from one sample in a study of PD-1 blockade in mismatch repair-deficient tumors. The protocol was immunoSEQ multiplex PCR, while the TCRdb copy is restricted to in-frame clones and leaves out a portion. The sample lists 130,000 or so clones, 86% occurring once. The specimen was peripheral blood, collected 44 weeks after starting pembrolizumab. These receptors all come from an adult with mismatch repair-deficient cancer. Each CDR3 is given with its conserved first and last residue. Fields, in order: clone size, D gene, J gene, V gene, CDR3 protein, CDR3 DNA. A D gene is named only where the DNA matches it firmly. Rows give clone size only sometimes, using once, few, many, or a class for an expanded clone.

>-|TRBD2|TRBJ2-1|TRBV4-2
CASSQGASGVYNEQFF
TGTGCCAGCAGCCAAGGGGCTAGCGGGGTATACAATGAGCAGTTCTTC
>-|-|TRBJ1-1|TRBV10-2
CASSEVADEAFF
TGCGCCAGCAGTGAGGTAGCAGATGAAGCTTTCTTT
>-|-|TRBJ2-7|TRBV7-9
CASSSYEWVRNGKPYEQYF
TGTGCCAGCAGCTCCTATGAGTGGGTACGGAACGGCAAACCTTACGAGCAGTACTTC
>-|TRBD2|TRBJ2-3|TRBV7-9
CASSSPTSGATSTDTQYF
TGTGCCAGCAGCTCCCCGACTAGCGGGGCAACTAGCACAGATACGCAGTATTTT
>-|-|TRBJ2-1|TRBV14
CASSHGNEQFF
TGTGCCAGCAGCCACGGTAATGAGCAGTTCTTC
>-|-|TRBJ2-2|TRBV7-3
CASSLHVGLGNTGELFF
TGTGCCAGCAGCTTACATGTGGGGCTCGGGAACACCGGGGAGCTGTTTTTT
>-|TRBD1|TRBJ2-3|TRBV4-3
CASSRQGDTQYF
TGCGCCAGCAGTCGACAGGGGGATACGCAGTATTTT
>-|-|TRBJ2-3|TRBV4-2
CASSQDPPGGASTDTQYF
TGTGCCAGCAGCCAAGATCCGCCCGGCGGGGCTAGCACAGATACGCAGTATTTT
>-|TRBD2|TRBJ2-7|TRBV6-5
CASRPTSGRHYEQYF
TGTGCCAGCAGACCGACTAGCGGGAGGCACTACGAGCAGTACTTC
>-|TRBD2|TRBJ2-1|TRBV6-4
CASSQKLRLAGINEQFF
TGTGCCAGCAGTCAAAAACTCCGACTAGCGGGAATCAATGAGCAGTTCTTC
>-|TRBD1|TRBJ2-7|TRBV7-6
CASSLELIGTGAYEQYF
TGTGCCAGCAGCTTAGAACTGATTGGGACAGGGGCCTACGAGCAGTACTTC
>few|-|TRBJ1-1|TRBV6-6
CASSPGFTEAFF
TGTGCCAGCAGTCCAGGGTTCACTGAAGCTTTCTTT
>-|TRBD2|TRBJ2-3|TRBV10-3
CAAKVAGGDTQYF
TGTGCCGCCAAGGTGGCGGGAGGAGATACGCAGTATTTT
>-|TRBD1|TRBJ2-7|TRBV11-2
CASSSRQGPYEQYF
TGTGCCAGCAGCTCAAGACAGGGTCCCTACGAGCAGTACTTC
>-|TRBD2|TRBJ2-1|TRBV5-6
CASSLSLAGPYNEQFF
TGTGCCAGCAGCTTGAGCCTAGCGGGACCCTACAATGAGCAGTTCTTC
>-|TRBD2|TRBJ2-3|TRBV4-3
CASSQDLAGGPDTQYF
TGCGCCAGCAGCCAAGATCTAGCGGGAGGGCCAGATACGCAGTATTTT
>-|-|TRBJ2-3|TRBV7-8
CASRGVADTQYF
TGTGCCAGCAGAGGTGTGGCAGATACGCAGTATTTT
>-|-|TRBJ2-1|TRBV18
CASSPPAGEQFF
TGTGCCAGCTCACCACCGGCCGGTGAGCAGTTCTTC
>-|-|TRBJ2-6|TRBV19
CASSSRGMVSGANVLTF
TGTGCCAGTAGTTCGAGGGGTATGGTTTCTGGGGCCAACGTCCTGACTTTC
>-|-|TRBJ1-1|TRBV11-2
CASSFQRRNTEAFF
TGTGCCAGCAGCTTCCAGCGTCGGAACACTGAAGCTTTCTTT
>-|-|TRBJ2-1|TRBV4-2
CASSQGGEQFF
TGTGCCAGCAGCCAAGGGGGTGAGCAGTTCTTC
>-|TRBD1|TRBJ2-7|TRBV27
CASSFRGRFYEQYF
TGTGCCAGCAGTTTCAGGGGGCGTTTCTACGAGCAGTACTTC
>-|TRBD2|TRBJ2-2|TRBV6-6
CASSSLADHTGELFF
TGTGCCAGCAGTTCACTAGCGGACCACACCGGGGAGCTGTTTTTT
>-|-|TRBJ2-5|TRBV15
CATSRGRGETQYF
TGTGCCACCAGCAGGGGGCGCGGGGAGACCCAGTACTTC
>-|-|TRBJ2-1|TRBV6-5
CASSYETVPSNEQFF
TGTGCCAGCAGTTATGAGACAGTACCTAGCAATGAGCAGTTCTTC
>-|TRBD2|TRBJ2-1|TRBV6-5
CASSNLAGESREQFF
TGTGCCAGCAGTAATCTAGCGGGAGAAAGTCGGGAGCAGTTCTTC
>few|TRBD1|TRBJ2-7|TRBV6-1
CASSLDRDLYEQYF
TGTGCCAGCAGTCTGGACAGGGACCTCTACGAGCAGTACTTC
>-|-|TRBJ1-2|TRBV28
CATLPFQLYGYTF
TGTGCCACCCTCCCGTTTCAGCTCTATGGCTACACCTTC
>-|-|TRBJ2-7|TRBV10-3
CAISESVVAAPTYEQYF
TGTGCCATCAGTGAGTCGGTAGTAGCGGCCCCTACCTACGAGCAGTACTTC
>-|-|TRBJ2-3|TRBV29-1
CSVRPIGTDTQYF
TGCAGCGTTCGGCCGATAGGAACAGATACGCAGTATTTT
>-|-|TRBJ2-6|TRBV18
CASSFVLVQGSGANVLTF
TGTGCCAGCTCATTCGTCCTCGTCCAGGGGTCTGGGGCCAACGTCCTGACTTTC
>-|-|TRBJ2-3|TRBV30
CAWDMGDTQYF
TGTGCCTGGGACATGGGGGATACGCAGTATTTT
>-|-|TRBJ2-4|TRBV11-2
CASSLEAGTNIQYF
TGTGCCAGCAGCCTAGAGGCAGGAACAAACATTCAGTACTTC
>-|TRBD2|TRBJ2-1|TRBV28
CASSLGTSGREQFF
TGTGCCAGCAGTCTCGGGACTAGCGGGAGAGAGCAGTTCTTC
>-|-|TRBJ1-2|TRBV30
CAWSGAGGYTF
TGTGCCTGGAGTGGGGCGGGGGGCTACACCTTC
>-|TRBD2|TRBJ2-3|TRBV4-3
CASSQGVAGQGTDTQYF
TGCGCCAGCAGCCAGGGTGTAGCGGGGCAGGGTACAGATACGCAGTATTTT
>-|-|TRBJ2-3|TRBV2
CASREGDTQYF
TGTGCCAGCAGGGAGGGAGATACGCAGTATTTT
>-|TRBD1|TRBJ1-2|TRBV7-9
CASSPETGGAYGYTF
TGTGCCAGCAGCCCAGAAACAGGGGGCGCCTATGGCTACACCTTC
>-|-|TRBJ1-5|TRBV2
CASSGGGRVGNQPQHF
TGTGCCAGCAGTGGGGGGGGCAGGGTGGGCAATCAGCCCCAGCATTTT
>-|TRBD2|TRBJ2-1|TRBV7-3
CASSLTGGLAEWHSYNEQFF
TGTGCCAGCAGCTTAACTGGGGGACTAGCGGAGTGGCACTCCTACAATGAGCAGTTCTTC
>-|-|TRBJ1-2|TRBV4-1
CASSQFFRENYGYTF
TGCGCCAGCAGCCAATTTTTCAGAGAAAACTATGGCTACACCTTC
>-|-|TRBJ2-1|TRBV7-9
CASSFGRKQFF
TGTGCCAGCAGCTTTGGAAGGAAGCAGTTCTTC
>-|-|TRBJ2-3|TRBV12-5
CASGLMGVHIDDTQYF
TGTGCTAGTGGTTTGATGGGAGTACACATTGATGATACGCAGTATTTT
>-|-|TRBJ2-1|TRBV5-4
CASSSGPTSFNEQFF
TGTGCCAGCAGCTCCGGGCCGACCAGTTTCAATGAGCAGTTCTTC
>-|-|TRBJ2-7|TRBV14
CASSQVSYEQYF
TGTGCCAGCAGCCAAGTCTCCTACGAGCAGTACTTC
>-|-|TRBJ2-5|TRBV7-9
CASSLGVTGKETQYF
TGTGCCAGCAGCTTAGGGGTTACAGGGAAAGAGACCCAGTACTTC
>few|-|TRBJ2-3|TRBV6-6
CASSIRDDTQYF
TGTGCCAGCAGTATACGGGATGATACGCAGTATTTT
>-|TRBD2|TRBJ2-4|TRBV5-1
CASSPVVTGGLAKNIQYF
TGCGCCAGCAGCCCAGTTGTGACGGGAGGACTAGCCAAAAACATTCAGTACTTC
>once|TRBD1|TRBJ2-3|TRBV5-1
CASSQTGGRRGDRDTQYF
TGCGCCAGCAGCCAGACAGGGGGCCGGCGGGGGGACAGGGATACGCAGTATTTT
>-|-|TRBJ2-1|TRBV19
CASSISYNEQFF
TGTGCCAGTAGTATATCCTACAATGAGCAGTTCTTC
>-|TRBD2|TRBJ2-5|TRBV5-5
CASRGLAGGGETQYF
TGTGCCAGCAGGGGGCTAGCGGGAGGTGGTGAGACCCAGTACTTC
>-|TRBD1|TRBJ1-1|TRBV5-4
CASSRTGGLSGAFF
TGTGCCAGCAGCCGAACAGGGGGTTTGTCGGGGGCTTTCTTT
>-|TRBD2|TRBJ2-3|TRBV6-6
CASSYGLETDTQYF
TGTGCCAGCAGTTACGGACTAGAGACAGATACGCAGTATTTT